This T cell receptor beta chain was captured in a study of shared clonotypes between healthy human individuals. Trimming pared 7 bases from V and 5 bases from J, leaving 5 bases between. The CDR3 extends over 10 amino acids. Germline-derived CDR1 and CDR2 are WSHSY and SAAADI. The data were produced by immunoSEQ multiplex PCR, yet TCRdb's version contains in-frame clones alone and is incomplete. The sample includes roughly 1 million clones, about 75% of them seen just once. This TCR was recovered from a man aged 18 to 30 in good health. This chain links TRBV10-2 with TRBJ2-5; no reliable D call. Source material: memory CD4+ T cells sorted from blood. As to subset: CD45RA-negative fraction. CDR3 loop: CASNFETQYF. CDR3 in DNA: TGCGCCAGCAATTTCGAGACCCAGTACTTC.